The 21 T cell receptor beta chains listed next were all sequenced from one sample in a study of cytotoxic CD8 clonotypes in ibrutinib-treated CLL listed by TCRdb under 2021. In light of the paper, this sample's time point label describes: progressive disease on ibrutinib. Library prep was done by the immunoSEQ multiplex PCR assay. TCRdb's version of the immuneACCESS table is confined to in-frame rearrangements and falls short of the full clone set. An unresolved V gene accounts for under half of the shortfall where checked; the remainder is of unknown origin. The sample records 250,000 to 350,000 clones, approximately 76% of which are singletons. Around 5.1% of the sample lies in the top ten. This sample comprised PBMCs, obtained at disease progression, from a patient treated with ibrutinib. The receptors stem from a human donor with chronic lymphocytic leukemia.

The chain uses TRBV19 and TRBJ1-5; D remains ambiguous. There are 13 residues in the CDR3. The ends were cut back, 8 bases at V and 5 bases at J, with 13 bases in the middle. CDR1 LNHDA and CDR2 SQIVND come from the germline V gene (reference sequence). The CDR3 region is CASGRVSDQPQHF. The CDR3 DNA reads TGTGCCAGTGGAAGGGTTTCGGATCAGCCCCAGCATTTT.

This chain joins TRBV9 and TRBJ2-1; TRBD2 might be the D (6 bases). V was pared by 4 bases and J by 0 bases, with 11 bases between. This CDR3 has 15 residues. In germline, CDR1 is SGDLS, CDR2 YYNGEE. DNA of the CDR3: TGTGCCAGCAGCCCCCCCGGGGGCTCCTACAATGAGCAGTTCTTC. Amino acid sequence: CASSPPGGSYNEQFF.

The rearrangement links TRBV2 to TRBJ2-7; 8 bases line up with TRBD2. V lost 3 bases and J lost 2; bases outside the gene matches: 9. Germline V lookup: CDR1 SNHLY, CDR2 FYNNEI. The CDR3 runs to 16 residues. Written as DNA, the CDR3 is TGTGCCAGCAGTGAGCGATGGTTTAGCGGGACCTACGAGCAGTACTTC. Residues: CASSERWFSGTYEQYF. Combining the CDR3 with reference TRBV2 and TRBJ2-7 gives the whole variable domain EPEVTQTPSHQVTQMGQEVILRCVPISNHLYFYWYRQILGQKVEFLVSFYNNEISEKSEIFDDQFSVERPDGSNFTLKIRSTKLEDSAMYFCASSERWFSGTYEQYFGPGTRLTVT.

This clone has more than one count but fewer than ten. The rearrangement uses TRBV10-2 and TRBJ2-2, with D tentatively TRBD1 (5 bases). V lost 5 bases, J lost 1 base, and 11 bases lay in between. The CDR3 is 15 amino acids. Germline V gene data show CDR1 as WSHSY and CDR2 as SAAADI. DNA for the CDR3: TGCGCCAGCAGTCACAGGCAGGGGAACACCGGGGAGCTGTTTTTT. As protein: CASSHRQGNTGELFF.

The chain carries TRBV29-1 and TRBJ1-2, with D hard to call. CDR3 length: 14 amino acids. V was shortened by 1 base and J by 3 bases, with 12 bases between the two germline ends. Germline-derived CDR1 and CDR2 are SQVTM and ANQGSEA. The CDR3 protein is CSVEARGGYYGYTF. The CDR3 nucleotides are TGCAGCGTTGAAGCACGGGGTGGGTACTATGGCTACACCTTC.

The chain links TRBV29-1 to TRBJ1-3, with no clear D. The CDR3 covers 14 residues. Per germline, CDR1 SQVTM and CDR2 ANQGSEA. With 5 bases removed from V and 2 bases from J, the gap between germline ends came to 13 bases. This CDR3 reads CSVLMAPAGNTIYF. CDR3 in DNA: TGCAGCGTTTTAATGGCCCCGGCTGGAAACACCATATATTTT.

V gene TRBV9 combines with J gene TRBJ2-3, with 7 bases fitting TRBD2. CDR1 is SGDLS and CDR2 is YYNGEE in the germline V gene. The CDR3 covers 15 residues. V trimming: 3 bases; J trimming: 2 bases; junction bases outside the gene matches: 6. CDR3 loop: CASSGAGEATDTQYF. DNA for the CDR3: TGTGCCAGCAGCGGTGCGGGAGAGGCCACAGATACGCAGTATTTT.

CDR3 bases: TGTGCCAGCAGCTTGTACAGGGGGCGCGGGGAGACCCAGTACTTC. Translating it yields CASSLYRGRGETQYF. V and J are TRBV7-9 and TRBJ2-5; 9 bases match TRBD1. CDR3 length: 15 amino acids. The germline V gene has CDR1 SEHNR and CDR2 FQNEAQ (reference sequence). The V gene end was trimmed by 3 bases and the J gene end by 5 bases; junction bases not matched to a gene: 7. The whole variable domain, remainder taken from reference TRBV7-9 and TRBJ2-5, is DTGVSQNPRHKITKRGQNVTFRCDPISEHNRLYWYRQTLGQGPEFLTYFQNEAQLEKSRLLSDRFSAERPKGSFSTLEIQRTEQGDSAMYLCASSLYRGRGETQYFGPGTRLLVL.

V and J are TRBV14 and TRBJ2-7, with 7 bases that match TRBD2. The CDR3 has 16 amino acids. Trimming at V came to 4 bases and at J to 3 bases, leaving 12 bases not matched to a gene. Germline CDR1 and CDR2: SGHDN and FVKESK. The CDR3 spells CASSPTTAGVHYEQYF. As DNA, the CDR3 is TGTGCCAGCAGCCCAACCACGGCGGGAGTCCACTACGAGCAGTACTTC.

This clone came up a few times. The chain combines TRBV5-4 with TRBJ1-2, with D perhaps matching TRBD1 (5 bases). The CDR3 length is 14 residues. Germline values: CDR1 SGHNT, CDR2 YYREEE (reference sequence). Trimming took off 0 bases at V and 5 bases at J, with 11 bases between the two ends. CDR3 DNA: TGTGCCAGCAGCTTGGGTTGGGACTCATATGGCTACACCTTC. Encoded protein: CASSLGWDSYGYTF. The variable domain in full, with the rest retrieved from reference TRBV5-4 and TRBJ1-2, is ETGVTQSPTHLIKTRGQQVTLRCSSQSGHNTVSWYQQALGQGPQFIFQYYREEENGRGNFPPRFSGLQFPNYSSELNVNALELDDSALYLCASSLGWDSYGYTFGSGTRLTVV.

The CDR3 here is CASSSGSSDTQYF. Written as DNA, the CDR3 is TGTGCCAGCAGTAGCGGGAGCTCAGATACGCAGTATTTT. This chain links TRBV27 with TRBJ2-3, with 8 bases fitting TRBD2. The germline gives CDR1 MNHEY, CDR2 SMNVEV (reference sequence). The CDR3 is made up of 13 amino acids. The trim removed 5 bases at V and 4 bases at J, leaving 2 bases unmatched.

This chain uses TRBV7-8 with TRBJ2-2, with TRBD2 identical over 9 bases. Trimming removed 5 bases from V and 6 bases from J; junction bases left unmatched: 13. Germline loops: CDR1 SGHVS, CDR2 FQNEAQ. This CDR3 comprises 17 residues. CDR3 bases: TGTGCCAGCAGCCCGAGAGGGGCGGGAGGGCATCCCGGGGAGCTGTTTTTT. Translation: CASSPRGAGGHPGELFF.

V is TRBV10-3 and J is TRBJ2-7; D unresolved. CDR1 and CDR2 (germline): ENHRY, SYGVKD. The CDR3 is 15 amino acids. V dropped 6 bases and J dropped 3 bases, with 18 bases sitting between them. CDR3 DNA sequence: TGTGCCATCAGCCAGGCCCTGCAAGTAAACTACGAGCAGTACTTC. This codes for CAISQALQVNYEQYF.

The chain links TRBV4-1 to TRBJ2-7; 7 positions match TRBD1. CDR1 is MGHRA, CDR2 YSYEKL, per germline. The CDR3 is made up of 15 amino acids. J gave up 3 bases and V 0 bases, and 5 bases lay outside the gene matches. The CDR3 spells CASSQEARQGYEQYF. The CDR3 DNA reads TGCGCCAGCAGCCAAGAAGCGAGACAGGGCTACGAGCAGTACTTC.

In nucleotides, the CDR3 is TGTGCCAGCAGTCCATCCGACCCATCCTACGAGCAGTACTTC. Residues: CASSPSDPSYEQYF. The chain employs TRBV6-5 and TRBJ2-7; D not certain. The CDR3 extends over 14 amino acids. V dropped 5 bases and J dropped 1 base, with 12 bases sitting between them. The germline gives CDR1 MNHEY, CDR2 SVGAGI.

This rearrangement joins TRBV19 to TRBJ2-3, with 8 bases matching TRBD1. CDR1 and CDR2 (germline): LNHDA, SQIVND (reference sequence). CDR3 size: 15 residues. V trimming: 7 bases; J trimming: 3 bases; junction bases outside the gene matches: 9. CDR3 region: CASTPGQGWTDTQYF. Written as DNA, the CDR3 is TGTGCCAGTACCCCCGGACAGGGATGGACAGATACGCAGTATTTT.

The rearrangement joins TRBV7-9 to TRBJ2-1; TRBD1 is a possible D gene (5 bases). Germline V gives CDR1 SEHNR, CDR2 FQNEAQ (reference sequence). The V and J ends lost 6 bases and 9 bases respectively, with 15 bases between them. This CDR3 region has 13 residues. CDR3 region: CASSFQGQVEQFF. The CDR3 nucleotides read TGTGCCAGCAGTTTCCAGGGTCAGGTTGAGCAGTTCTTC.

This chain joins TRBV28 and TRBJ2-7, with D perhaps given as TRBD1 or TRBD2 (5 bases each). The ends were cut back, 8 bases at V and 2 bases at J, with 13 bases in the middle. Per germline, CDR1 MDHEN and CDR2 SYDVKM. The CDR3 has 13 amino acids. CDR3 sequence: CASSTGTPYEQYF. The DNA for the CDR3 is TGTGCCAGCTCAACCGGGACCCCCTACGAGCAGTACTTC.

The chain carries TRBV9 and TRBJ2-7, with 8 positions matching TRBD2. Germline loops: CDR1 SGDLS, CDR2 YYNGEE. Germline trimming cut 3 bases from V and 0 bases from J; bases unmatched to any gene: 5. This CDR3 is built from 15 residues. The CDR3 sequence: CASSASGGNSYEQYF. The CDR3 bases are TGTGCCAGCAGCGCCAGCGGGGGAAACTCCTACGAGCAGTACTTC.

The chain carries TRBV10-3 and TRBJ1-2; 7 bases match TRBD1. The V gene's germline CDR1 is ENHRY and CDR2 SYGVKD. V lost 2 bases to trimming and J lost 7 bases; unmatched junction nucleotides: 10. The CDR3 loop spans 15 amino acids. DNA of the CDR3: TGTGCCATCAGTGAGACAATAAAGGGGGCTGGTGGCTACACCTTC. Amino acid sequence: CAISETIKGAGGYTF.

This clone was seen more than once but under ten times. This sequence joins TRBV4-2 and TRBJ1-1, with D hard to call. The CDR3 length is 16 residues. The germline V gene has CDR1 LGHNA and CDR2 YNFKEQ. The V and J ends lost 0 bases and 6 bases respectively, with 17 bases between them. The CDR3 region is CASSQDEGLLLAEAFF. As DNA, the CDR3 is TGTGCCAGCAGCCAAGACGAAGGGCTTTTACTGGCTGAAGCTTTCTTT.